Listed here are 17 T cell receptor beta chains from one sample, sequenced in a study of blood T cell repertoires in COVID-19. Only in-frame clones appear in the TCRdb table, and some are missing; sequencing was by immunoSEQ multiplex PCR. The table has about 69,000 clones, approximately 75% seen once. The sample was peripheral blood. The receptors derive from a human donor in a cohort sampled during active COVID-19.

The chain is built from TRBV28 and TRBJ2-4; TRBD2 agrees at 14 bases. The V gene's germline CDR1 is MDHEN and CDR2 SYDVKM. This CDR3 is 18 amino acids long. Germline trimming cut 6 bases from V and 3 bases from J; bases unmatched to any gene: 10. CDR3 residues: CASSEKGLAGAIKNIQYF. CDR3 DNA sequence: TGTGCCAGCAGCGAAAAGGGACTAGCGGGAGCAATCAAAAACATTCAGTACTTC.

The chain is built from TRBV28 and TRBJ1-6; 8 bases match TRBD1. Germline lookup yields CDR1 MDHEN and CDR2 SYDVKM. The CDR3 extends over 14 amino acids. V was clipped by 8 bases and J by 10 bases; unmatched bases: 10. CDR3 in amino acids: CASGEGQGWSPLHF. In nucleotides, the CDR3 is TGTGCCAGCGGCGAAGGACAGGGCTGGTCACCCCTCCACTTT.

The rearrangement uses TRBV6-6 and TRBJ2-5, with 11 bases that match TRBD2. CDR1 is MNHNY and CDR2 is SVGAGI in the germline V gene (reference sequence). CDR3 length: 15 amino acids. V dropped 10 bases and J dropped 6; count of bases not matched to a gene: 13. The CDR3 DNA is TGTGCCATCCGTTCCGGGACTAGCGGCCTGAAGACCCAGTACTTC. Translating gives CAIRSGTSGLKTQYF.

The chain uses TRBV11-2 and TRBJ2-5; perhaps TRBD2 as D (5 bases). In germline, CDR1 is SGHAT, CDR2 FQNNGV. The length of the CDR3 is 13 residues. V lost 2 bases to trimming and J lost 2 bases, with 6 bases between them. This CDR3 is CASSLQRQETQYF. The CDR3, as DNA: TGTGCCAGCAGCTTACAGCGGCAAGAGACCCAGTACTTC. Drawing the rest from reference TRBV11-2 and TRBJ2-5, the complete variable domain is EAGVAQSPRYKIIEKRQSVAFWCNPISGHATLYWYQQILGQGPKLLIQFQNNGVVDDSQLPKDRFSAERLKGVDSTLKIQPAKLEDSAVYLCASSLQRQETQYFGPGTRLLVL.

The chain links TRBV4-1 to TRBJ2-6; TRBD1 matches 10 bases. The V gene end was trimmed by 0 bases and the J gene end by 1 base; junction bases not matched to a gene: 6. Germline values: CDR1 MGHRA, CDR2 YSYEKL. CDR3 size: 19 residues. In DNA, the CDR3 is TGCGCCAGCAGCCAAGATCCGGGACAGGGGCTTTCTGGGGCCAACGTCCTGACTTTC. It encodes CASSQDPGQGLSGANVLTF.

The chain couples TRBV12-2 to TRBJ2-4; TRBD1, as called in the table, went unchecked against the DNA. TRBV12-2 is a pseudogene segment. This CDR3 region has 15 residues. The CDR3 DNA reads TGTGCAAGTCGTCAGTACCCTTTTGGCAAAAACATTCAGTACTTC. It translates to CASRQYPFGKNIQYF.

This clone was observed a single time. The rearrangement joins TRBV3-1 (or the pseudogene TRBV3-2) to TRBJ2-1, with TRBD2 as a possible D gene (6 bases). This CDR3 is built from 15 residues. Germline V CDR1 and CDR2: LGHDT, YNNKEL (reference sequence). The V end was cut by 5 bases, the J end by 0 bases, with 11 bases between. CDR3 sequence: CASSFLSGSYNEQFF. The CDR3 DNA is TGTGCCAGCAGCTTTCTTAGCGGCTCCTACAATGAGCAGTTCTTC.

This chain connects TRBV24-1 to TRBJ2-1; 8 bases align to TRBD2. Trimming cost V 3 bases and J 8 bases; bases outside gene matches: 8. Germline V gives CDR1 KGHDR, CDR2 SFDVKD. This CDR3 has 15 residues. CDR3 sequence: CATSDVAGRVYEQFF. DNA of the CDR3: TGTGCCACCAGTGATGTAGCGGGAAGGGTCTATGAGCAGTTCTTC.

This clone was counted once. The chain uses TRBV27 and TRBJ1-2, with TRBD1 matching over 7 bases. The CDR3 runs 14 residues. With V trimmed by 5 bases and J by 6 bases, 9 bases remained unmatched. Germline assignment: CDR1 MNHEY and CDR2 SMNVEV (reference sequence). CDR3 in amino acids: CASSRTGLNDGYTF. The CDR3 DNA sequence: TGTGCCAGCAGTCGGACAGGACTCAACGATGGCTACACCTTC.

J is TRBJ2-7 and V is TRBV19; the match to TRBD1 covers 10 bases. Trimming took 1 base from V and 5 from J; bases not matched to a gene: 8. The germline CDR1 and CDR2 sequences are LNHDA and SQIVND (reference sequence). The CDR3 loop spans 16 amino acids. DNA of the CDR3: TGTGCCAGTAGTATAGGGCTAAGGGACAGGGGCGACGAGCAGTACTTC. Translated: CASSIGLRDRGDEQYF.

This chain links TRBV10-3 with TRBJ1-4, with D perhaps matching TRBD1 (6 bases). The V and J ends lost 4 bases and 8 bases respectively, with 17 bases between them. CDR1 and CDR2 (germline): ENHRY, SYGVKD. This CDR3 spans 15 amino acids. The CDR3 nucleotides are TGTGCCATCAGTGGTTGGGCGGGGGCTGGGGAAAAACTGTTTTTT. It translates to CAISGWAGAGEKLFF.

This clone was found once. V usage is TRBV5-1 and J usage is TRBJ2-7; TRBD1 aligns across 8 bases. This CDR3 is 14 amino acids long. J was trimmed by 3 bases and V by 4 bases; bases with no gene match: 6. Germline lookup yields CDR1 SGHRS and CDR2 YFSETQ. The CDR3 reads CASSQADRDYEQYF. For the CDR3, the DNA is TGCGCCAGCAGCCAAGCGGACAGGGACTACGAGCAGTACTTC. The full variable domain, in which reference TRBV5-1 and TRBJ2-7 provide the parts outside the CDR3, is KAGVTQTPRYLIKTRGQQVTLSCSPISGHRSVSWYQQTPGQGLQFLFEYFSETQRNKGNFPGRFSGRQFSNSRSEMNVSTLELGDSALYLCASSQADRDYEQYFGPGTRLTVT.

This sequence joins TRBV3-1 (or the pseudogene TRBV3-2) and TRBJ1-5, with D unresolved. The CDR3 has 13 residues. The V gene's germline CDR1 is LGHDT and CDR2 YNNKEL (reference sequence). The V gene lost 3 bases and the J gene lost 4 bases, with 7 bases spanning the gap. CDR3: CASSQYYNQPQHF. CDR3 in DNA: TGTGCCAGCAGCCAGTACTATAATCAGCCCCAGCATTTT.

The CDR3 DNA reads TGTGCCTGGAGTCCCCACAGGGGACGGGAAAAACTGTTTTTT. This codes for CAWSPHRGREKLFF. The rearrangement uses TRBV30 and TRBJ1-4; TRBD1 agrees at 7 bases. The V gene's germline CDR1 is GTSNPN and CDR2 SVGIG (reference sequence). The CDR3 covers 14 residues. Unmatched junction bases numbered 8, after V lost 2 bases and J lost 8 bases.

The J gene is TRBJ2-7, the V gene TRBV11-2; maybe TRBD2 (6 bases). Per germline, CDR1 SGHAT and CDR2 FQNNGV. The CDR3 is made up of 14 amino acids. V was trimmed by 3 bases and J by 7 bases, leaving 16 bases between them. In nucleotides, the CDR3 is TGTGCCAGCAGCTTCTGGGACTCTCTTCGAGAGCAGTACTTC. It translates to CASSFWDSLREQYF.

In this sample, this clone turned up a few times. The J gene is TRBJ2-2, the V gene TRBV24-1; a possible D gene is TRBD2 (6 bases). The CDR3 has 17 amino acids. V was clipped by 4 bases and J by 4 bases, with 18 bases between them. The germline V gene has CDR1 KGHDR and CDR2 SFDVKD. CDR3 bases: TGTGCCACCAGTGACCAGGGCCCGGGGGACCCCACCGGGGAGCTGTTTTTT. It is translated as CATSDQGPGDPTGELFF.

V usage is TRBV5-4 and J usage is TRBJ1-1; unclear D gene. The CDR3 contains 12 residues. V was clipped by 2 bases and J by 6 bases, with 8 bases between them. Germline CDR1 SGHNT, CDR2 YYREEE (reference sequence). CDR3 nucleotide sequence: TGTGCCAGCAGCTTTTGGGCTTCTGAAGCTTTCTTT. Protein sequence: CASSFWASEAFF.